This T cell receptor beta chain is drawn from a study of blood T cell repertoires in COVID-19. Study-wide background: COVID-19 samples, acute and convalescent, were from the United States, Italy and Spain. From T cells, B-cell-depleted T cells, or PBMCs came the material, which was cDNA or gDNA.

V was pared by 3 bases and J by 15 bases, with 11 bases of the junction left unmatched. Germline CDR1 and CDR2: SGHRS and YFSETQ. The CDR3 consists of 13 residues. Original processing notes: The assay estimated nucleated cells by amplifying reference gene primers. Assay: immunoSEQ multiplex PCR; the TCRdb copy retains only in-frame clones and omits some. V and J calls and clone size are copied from that table; D and trimming were computed from the DNA. The sample lists 150,000 to 200,000 clones, around nine tenths occurring once. This sequence originates from a human donor in a cohort sampled during active COVID-19. The sequenced sample consisted of peripheral blood. This rearrangement joins TRBV5-1 to TRBJ2-1, with 8 bases lining up with TRBD1. The CDR3 DNA is TGCGCCAGCAGCTCAGACAGGGGTCGTGTCGGGTTCTTC. Translating gives CASSSDRGRVGFF.